The TCR beta chain under discussion was sequenced for a study of Graves' ophthalmopathy and Graves' hyperthyroidism. Study observations and caveats: Distinction of ophthalmopathy from stable hyperthyroidism by a 13-signature model reached approximately 89% sensitivity and 81.08% specificity. The study's model predicted ophthalmopathy progression at approximately 71% sensitivity and about 72% specificity.

This clonotype came up many times. The antigen is not known. Uncontrolled infections, other autoimmune diseases, pregnancy or lactation barred patients from enrollment. V was clipped by 5 bases and J by 8 bases; unmatched bases: 11. The CDR3 runs to 14 residues. The V gene's germline CDR1 is MNHNS and CDR2 SASEGT. Amplification of TCR beta CDR3 regions used RNA transcripts. The first round was an RT-PCR with HTBI primers, and the second round was a multiplex PCR. Using its own MiXCR run on the multiplex PCR reads, TCRdb lists one record per CDR3 protein. The sample shows roughly 300,000 distinct CDR3 sequences, around a sixth of them seen only once.

The V and J genes are TRBV6-1 and TRBJ1-2, with TRBD1 matching 7 bases. What was sequenced was peripheral blood. This clonotype was obtained from an adult man with Graves' ophthalmopathy. The CDR3: CASSQDREARGYTF. DNA for the CDR3: TGTGCCAGCAGTCAAGACAGGGAGGCTAGGGGCTACACCTTC.